This TCR beta chain was sequenced in a study of blood T cell repertoires in COVID-19. How the authors handled the data: From reference gene primer amplification, estimates of nucleated cell counts were derived. The method was immunoSEQ multiplex PCR; TCRdb's version includes in-frame clones alone and lacks a portion of them. Clonal size and the V and J genes are those of that table, whereas D and trimming came from the DNA. Here the sample spans roughly 69,000 clones, more than 75% being singletons. Followed longitudinally, the Seattle patients had been enrolled during active infection. CDR1 is GTSNPN and CDR2 is SVGIG in the germline V gene (reference sequence). Trimming left V 6 bases short and J 2 bases short, with 13 bases between. The CDR3 has 13 residues.

Sequencing was performed on peripheral blood. The gene calls are TRBV30 and TRBJ2-5; D is perhaps TRBD1 (6 bases). The receptor comes from a man in his 60s with COVID-19, enrolled during active disease. CDR3 in amino acids: CACIKTGQETQYF. The DNA for the CDR3 is TGTGCCTGCATAAAGACAGGTCAAGAGACCCAGTACTTC.